Included here is one T cell receptor (beta chain) sequence, with context. Its matching antigen is unknown. Germline values: CDR1 SGHNT, CDR2 YYREEE (reference sequence). The CDR3 contains 16 residues. Trimming took off 4 bases at V and 0 bases at J, with 14 bases between the two ends. The beta constant-region primer was an equimolar mix of two oligonucleotides covering TRBC1 and TRBC2. Nested alpha and beta constant-region primers with the SP2 primer drove four PCR rounds on ligated cDNA. TCRdb passed the UMI-ligation and nested PCR reads through MiXCR, listing each CDR3 protein once. The sample contains 8,800 or so distinct CDR3 sequences, around 27% of which appear only once. The sample is drawn from a study of naive and memory T cell subsets. Study observations and caveats: No ground truth validated the naive and memory repertoire findings.

Cells stained for CD3, CD4, CD8, CD45RA, CD27 and viability were sorted into four CD45RA/CD27 subsets. The receptor was isolated from a human donor in good health. The sample taken for sequencing was CD8+ TEMRA cells from blood. Subset described: effector memory re-expressing CD45RA, CD45RA+ CD27-. The V call is TRBV5-4, the J call TRBJ2-1; D may be TRBD2 (6 bases). The CDR3: CASSPAGLSSYNEQFF. CDR3 nucleotides: TGTGCCAGCAGCCCCGCGGGACTTAGCTCCTACAATGAGCAGTTCTTC.